This TCR beta chain derives from a study of CD8 T cells in ankylosing spondylitis (dated by TCRdb to 2016 to 2017). About the full investigation: T cell receptor beta repertoires were profiled in healthy donors and ankylosing spondylitis patients so that disease-linked TCR variants could be found. Peripheral blood was sampled, and synovial fluid was additionally collected from ankylosing spondylitis patients. The full study cohort comprised 25 or so ankylosing spondylitis patients and 85 to 120 healthy donors. The study at large found these results: Significant enrichment of the disease-linked clones was reported in matched synovial fluid samples from ankylosing spondylitis patients. Some motif variants were previously reported in synovial fluid and blood of reactive arthritis patients, suggesting common disease-initiation mechanisms. The disease-linked clones showed a CD8+ phenotype and occurred at relatively low frequencies in peripheral blood. A TCR beta motif of several highly homologous amino acid variants appeared characteristic of blood from ankylosing spondylitis patients.

On this clonotype: Its antigen target is currently unknown. No base quality values were provided; no much bigger clone lies one nucleotide off.

The sequencing machine was an Illumina HiSeq 2500. Quantitative 5'-RACE with molecular barcodes was the method used to prepare the TCR beta libraries. The study's processing was this. A new computational method based on a probabilistic model of VDJ rearrangement was used to identify disease-linked TCR variants. The public sequencing data were trimmed at Q25 with fastp and processed into clonotypes with MiXCR by TCRdb, which kept only in-frame beta chains. Each record represents a unique CDR3 protein, reported with the most common genes and DNA among its rows. None of the V and J calls come from the authors' own analysis; TCRdb made them. The sample has 200,000 to 250,000 distinct CDR3 sequences on record, under 12% of them singletons. Roughly a fifth of the sample is taken by the ten largest. Measured from the cysteine to the phenylalanine, the CDR3 is 17 residues long. This entry keeps only the CDR3 DNA: 51 bases, framed from base 1. The germline V gene (reference sequence) gives CDR1 as MNHEY and CDR2 as SMNVEV. The trim is 5 bases for V and 7 bases for J, with a gap of 23 bases between the germline ends.

Material: blood, either unsorted or a sorted T cell fraction (not recorded which). This sequence was found in a male donor with ankylosing spondylitis or in good health (not recorded which). The chain couples TRBV27 to TRBJ2-2; TRBD2 is a weak D gene call, 7 bases matching. The nucleotide sequence reads TGTGCCAGCAGTACCCTACAAGGGGGGGCGGATTTCGGGGAGCTGTTTTTT. Its product reads: CASSTLQGGADFGELFF.